This TCR beta chain emerged from a study of regulatory T cells. Overall study results and limits: Regulatory T cells showed the strongest V-J pair restriction and V/J gene skewing among patient repertoires. Patient CD8+ T cells trended nonsignificantly toward lower Shannon entropy than control CD8+ cells.

Primers: 52 TRBV forward and 13 TRBJ reverse. Libraries were prepared by immunoSEQ multiplex PCR; TCRdb keeps only in-frame clonotypes and omits some of them. The sample records 15,000 to 20,000 clones, about 92% being singletons. Every patient with CD3G deficiency had evidence of autoimmunity. Patients, 2 to 39 years old, had expanded memory T-cell proportions. Points on this clone: The antigen is undetermined.

V gave up 10 bases and J gave up 8 bases, with 14 bases separating them. The CDR3 runs to 11 residues. The germline V gene has CDR1 SNHLY and CDR2 FYNNEI. Source material: CD8+ T cells sorted from blood. The rearrangement uses TRBV2 and TRBJ1-2; no clear D gene. This receptor was taken from a person between 18 and 35 years old with CD3G deficiency. The DNA for the CDR3 is TGTGCCAAAGGGCCCTGGAGGGGCTACACCTTC. Its protein product is CAKGPWRGYTF.